This TCR beta chain was sequenced during a study of human T cells and chemical hapten exposure (dated by TCRdb to the early 2020s). Turning to the overall study: Libraries were pooled for sequencing, and variation in per-sample TCR yields was attributed mainly to small differences in library volumes within the pool. This study followed changes in the peripheral blood TCR repertoire in vivo during primary and secondary sensitization of alopecia patients to the hapten diphenylcyclopropenone (DPC). What the research found in general, with its limitations: The number of TCRs above 1 in 1000 frequency did not change with DPC sensitization; there was no evidence of global repertoire structure alterations. Repeated subsampling changed both the strength of the expansion versus patch-test correlation and the threshold at which the correlation became significant.

This clonotype was detected a few times. Its specific antigen is unknown. Within one base of it there is no much larger clone, and no base qualities were kept. Unfractionated whole blood was collected in Tempus Blood RNA tubes, and total RNA was extracted from that blood. As TCR sequencing controls, several healthy volunteers were used, with blood taken at day 0, 2 weeks and 6 weeks. During library preparation, unique molecular identifiers were attached to individual cDNA molecules so that TCRs could be counted in a quantitative, reproducible way. For every blood RNA sample, sequencing covered both the TCR alpha and TCR beta chains. The paper's data handling went like this. Samples had a median of roughly 87,000 TCRs, with a range from 23,224 to 690,600. V, J and CDR3 annotation of the TCR reads was performed with the Decombinator software suite. For the PS versus PT1 abundance plots, all samples were subsampled to the same number of TCRs (28,000). TCRs were defined as expanded if absent before sensitization and observed at least eight times at the 2-week time point. The public reads were reanalyzed by TCRdb: fastp trimming at Q25, MiXCR alignment, in-frame beta chains only. Records with the same CDR3 protein are collapsed into one entry carrying the most frequent genes and DNA. The V and J calls reflect TCRdb's pipeline rather than the authors' work. The sample table records about 120,000 distinct CDR3 sequences; over 6.5% of these occur just once. The top ten hold 1.1% to 1.5% of the sample.

From cysteine to phenylalanine, the CDR3 is 14 amino acids long. The entry retains the CDR3 DNA only, 42 bases that are in frame from base 1. In the germline V gene, CDR1 corresponds to MNHEY and CDR2 to SVGAGI. Deletion took 7 bases off V and 2 bases off J, with a span of 12 bases between the germline ends. The chain is assembled from TRBV6-5 and TRBJ2-1, with the D gene too uncertain to name. This TCR was sampled from a human donor in good health. Some clones in this sample may be carry-over from other donors' samples. Donor details come from another sample of the same person, matched by shared clones. Sequences were obtained from whole blood. In nucleotide form, the sequence is TGTGCCAGCACCAAAGGGTTCCCCTACAATGAGCAGTTCTTC. Its translation reads: CASTKGFPYNEQFF.